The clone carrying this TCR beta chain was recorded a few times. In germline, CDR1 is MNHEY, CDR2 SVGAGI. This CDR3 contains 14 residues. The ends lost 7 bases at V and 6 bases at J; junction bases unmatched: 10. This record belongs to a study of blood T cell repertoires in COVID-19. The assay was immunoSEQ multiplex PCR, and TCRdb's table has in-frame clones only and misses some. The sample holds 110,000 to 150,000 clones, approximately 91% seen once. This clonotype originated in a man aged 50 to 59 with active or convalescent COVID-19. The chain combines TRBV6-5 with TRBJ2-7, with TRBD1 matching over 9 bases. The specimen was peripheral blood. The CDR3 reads CASTRDRALGEQYF. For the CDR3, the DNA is TGTGCCAGCACACGGGACAGGGCCTTGGGCGAGCAGTACTTC.